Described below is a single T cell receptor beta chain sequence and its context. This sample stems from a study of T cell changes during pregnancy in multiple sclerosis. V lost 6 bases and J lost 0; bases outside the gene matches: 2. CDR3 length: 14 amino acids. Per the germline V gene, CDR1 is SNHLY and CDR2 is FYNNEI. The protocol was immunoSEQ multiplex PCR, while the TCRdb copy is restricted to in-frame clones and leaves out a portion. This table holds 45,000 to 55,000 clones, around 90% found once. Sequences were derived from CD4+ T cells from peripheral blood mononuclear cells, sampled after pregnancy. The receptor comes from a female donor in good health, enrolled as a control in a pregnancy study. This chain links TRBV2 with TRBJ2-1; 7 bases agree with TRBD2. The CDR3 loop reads CASRGGDSYNEQFF. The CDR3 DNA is TGTGCCAGCAGGGGGGGGGACTCCTACAATGAGCAGTTCTTC.